The rows below give T cell receptor beta chains drawn from one sample of a study of post-analysis software for immune sequencing data. TCRdb re-called the PCR reads through MiXCR, storing one row per CDR3 protein. The repertoire consists of almost 700,000 distinct CDR3 sequences, with over 45% occurring once and the leading ten covering around 11%. Material for sequencing was blood. These receptors all come from a girl aged 2-10 years with multiple sclerosis. CDR3s include the opening cysteine and the closing phenylalanine or tryptophan. The order of the fields is V gene, D gene, clone size, J gene, CDR3 protein. A D gene is named only where the DNA matches it firmly. Size is omitted from some rows. Given values are once, few, many or a class for expanded clones.

TRBV12-3/TRBV12-4	NA	NA	TRBJ1-5	CASSFERRLRPQHF
TRBV7-9	NA	NA	TRBJ2-3	CASSADKGTDTQYF
TRBV9	NA	NA	TRBJ2-6	CASGRDGSSGANALTF
TRBV29-1	NA	few	TRBJ1-2	CSVMGARSDYGYTF
TRBV6-2/TRBV6-3	NA	NA	TRBJ1-4	CASSDPLGEKLFF
TRBV7-8	NA	NA	TRBJ2-1	CASSLGKGPWEQFF
TRBV10-2	TRBD2	NA	TRBJ2-7	CASIPSSGSSYEQYF
TRBV2	NA	once	TRBJ2-1	CASREPWRPDNEQFF
TRBV12-3/TRBV12-4	NA	few	TRBJ2-3	CASSEGLRTADTQYF
TRBV7-9	TRBD2	NA	TRBJ2-3	CASSFGLAATDAQYF
TRBV20-1	TRBD2	few	TRBJ2-3	CSARAGGTSTDTQYF
TRBV29-1	NA	NA	TRBJ2-7	CSVQTGTTYEQYF
TRBV2	NA	NA	TRBJ2-5	CASREGHSRETQYF
TRBV5-1	NA	NA	TRBJ2-1	CASSLNLGIYNEQFF
TRBV2	NA	NA	NA	CASNGGGLYEQYF
TRBV5-6	NA	NA	TRBJ2-7	CASSRGGGDSYEQYF
TRBV6-5	NA	few	TRBJ2-6	CASSYSIRVSGANVLTF
TRBV7-6	NA	few	TRBJ2-6	CASSDRPLSSGANVLTF
TRBV27	TRBD1	NA	TRBJ2-7	CASSRITGTGNHEQYF
TRBV12-3/TRBV12-4	NA	NA	TRBJ2-1	CASSFNGREQFF
TRBV2	TRBD1	few	TRBJ2-4	CASSTGGPDIQYF
TRBV7-2	NA	NA	TRBJ2-1	CASSSVEGYNEQFF
TRBV5-1	NA	NA	TRBJ2-3	CASSWDRGTDAQYF
TRBV6-1	NA	NA	TRBJ1-2	CASNGSRNYGYTF
TRBV4-1	TRBD1	NA	TRBJ2-7	CASSQFERGDRSDEQYF
TRBV7-9	TRBD1	NA	TRBJ2-1	CASSLKGQGVNEQFF
TRBV7-6	NA	few	TRBJ1-2	CASSLTGWDGYTF
TRBV27	NA	NA	TRBJ2-7	CASSLPGNPYEQYF
TRBV20-1	NA	few	NA	CSARGTEAYEQYF
TRBV12-3/TRBV12-4	NA	few	TRBJ1-2	CASSFAGSSYGYTF
TRBV20-1	NA	few	TRBJ2-3	CSASPLAITDTQYF
TRBV29-1	NA	few	TRBJ2-1	CSVNSRGNEQFF
TRBV6-5	NA	NA	TRBJ2-5	CASSSYFGPQETQYF
TRBV29-1	NA	NA	TRBJ2-1	CSVPDGRNEQFF
TRBV12-3/TRBV12-4	TRBD2	NA	TRBJ2-1	CASKTRGGDEQFF
TRBV5-1	NA	NA	TRBJ2-7	CASSTQGNEQYF
TRBV3-1	TRBD2	NA	TRBJ2-3	CASSPDLVLLAGGTCSKDTQYF
TRBV7-2	TRBD2	NA	TRBJ2-3	CASSTIAGGTGNTQYF
TRBV3-1	NA	few	TRBJ2-3	CASSREASTDTQYF
TRBV2	NA	NA	TRBJ2-1	CASSAGSPPYNEQFF